A selection of T cell receptor beta chains follows, all from one sample in a study of T cell repertoires in cytomegalovirus infection. Using its own MiXCR run on the reads, TCRdb lists one record per CDR3 protein. The sample carries approximately 260,000 distinct CDR3 sequences, over 15% recorded once. The sequenced sample consisted of CD8+ T cells from PBMCs. The receptors originated from a human donor in good health (CMV status not recorded). Some clones in this sample may be carry-over from other donors' samples. The CDR3 runs from the conserved cysteine through the conserved F or W.

TRBV6-2/TRBV6-3	18	TRBJ1-2	CASSYRSLGQAAAYGYTF
TRBV15	15	TRBJ2-7	CATSLGQGRVYEQYF
TRBV25-1	12	TRBJ2-1	CASSEGMDEQFF
TRBV6-1	12	TRBJ2-5	CASSEPQRSEYF
TRBV20-1	16	TRBJ2-3	CSAPVPGQGYTDTQYF
TRBV5-4	16	TRBJ2-7	CASSWEAGQQNYEQYF
TRBV28	12	TRBJ2-7	CASRAGTGEQYF
TRBV7-6	18	TRBJ2-1	CASSLGAGLAGSYNEQFF
TRBV5-1	13	TRBJ1-2	CASSLGQDYGYTF
TRBV7-9	15	TRBJ2-3	CASSSGTTNGDTQYF
TRBV6-1	16	TRBJ1-1	CASSEAGGTGATEAFF
TRBV7-6	16	TRBJ2-2	CASSQGRRGVTGELFF
TRBV2	15	TRBJ1-2	CASSEDRGGSNGYTF
TRBV28	14	TRBJ2-1	CASSFGGSNNEQFF
TRBV29-1	14	TRBJ2-5	CSVEKAGGMETQYF
TRBV2	14	TRBJ2-7	CASSEGPSTYEQYF
TRBV7-9	14	TRBJ2-1	CASTPAASYNEQFF
TRBV4-1	13	TRBJ2-7	CASSQGGAGEQYF
TRBV7-8	17	TRBJ2-1	CASSFQPPRQGINEQFF
TRBV6-6	14	TRBJ1-1	CASSYSGSYTEAFF
TRBV5-8	18	TRBJ1-4	CASSLGSGQFREDEKLFF
TRBV10-3	17	TRBJ2-7	CAISESPGLAINVEQYF
TRBV28	13	TRBJ1-1	CASRPQGYTEAFF
TRBV4-1	16	TRBJ1-1	CASSQDRRQGGTEAFF
TRBV5-6	13	TRBJ1-1	CASSPTDWAEAFF
TRBV28	13	TRBJ2-7	CASTFGGDYEQYF
TRBV7-2	15	TRBJ1-5	CASSLGTGVNQPQHF
TRBV7-2	13	TRBJ2-1	CASSLGLDNEQFF
TRBV11-1	15	TRBJ1-1	CASAEGRTMNTEAFF
TRBV7-8	16	TRBJ2-1	CASSPLQGGSYNEQFF
TRBV27	14	TRBJ1-1	CASSLTGFGPEAFF
TRBV4-3	15	TRBJ2-1	CASSPDRSRNNEQFF
TRBV9	15	TRBJ2-7	CASSVEDSGGAEQYF
TRBV12-3/TRBV12-4	13	TRBJ2-7	CASSLGPGWEQYF
TRBV7-9	14	TRBJ2-3	CASSLGQDTDTQYF
TRBV29-1	11	TRBJ1-2	CSADGRAGYTF
TRBV11-2	13	TRBJ2-5	CASAGQGKETQYF
TRBV6-8	11	TRBJ1-1	CASSDLGEAFF
TRBV9	12	TRBJ1-1	CASSARPPEAFF
TRBV4-2	14	TRBJ1-1	CASSQVGEGTEAFF
TRBV4-1	17	TRBJ2-5	CASSQEPPGVYQETQYF